Listed below are T cell receptor beta chains from one sample, sequenced in a study of T cell changes during pregnancy in multiple sclerosis. The table came from immunoSEQ multiplex PCR; TCRdb's copy has only in-frame clones and leaves some out. In the table there are under 50,000 clones, 70% to 90% of which are singletons. This sample comprised CD4+ T cells from peripheral blood mononuclear cells, obtained after pregnancy. These receptor sequences come from a female donor with multiple sclerosis, enrolled in a pregnancy study. CDR3s include the opening cysteine and the closing phenylalanine or tryptophan. The D gene is left open where the match is weak. Some rows have no size entry. The others give once, few or many, or a class for an expanded clone.

cdr3_nt,cdr3_aa,v_call,clone_size,j_call,d_call
TGTGCCAGCAGCGAAGCGAACTATGGCTACACCTTC,CASSEANYGYTF,TRBV7-9,NA,TRBJ1-2,NA
TGTGCCAGCAGCGTAACTAGCGGGAGAGGAGGGCCCTACGAGCAGTACTTC,CASSVTSGRGGPYEQYF,TRBV9,NA,TRBJ2-7,TRBD2
TGTGCCAGCTCCGTCGCGGGAGGGTCCAACGAGCAGTACTTC,CASSVAGGSNEQYF,TRBV7-9,NA,TRBJ2-7,TRBD2
TGTGCCAGCAGGTTACAGGGGAACACTGAAGCTTTCTTT,CASRLQGNTEAFF,TRBV7-2,NA,TRBJ1-1,NA
TGTGCCAGCAGTTCGAATAGCGGCAACAAGGGACCCGAGCAGTACTTC,CASSSNSGNKGPEQYF,TRBV28,once,TRBJ2-7,NA
TGTGCCAGTAGTACCTTAGCGGGAGGCCCTCAGTACTTC,CASSTLAGGPQYF,TRBV19,NA,TRBJ2-7,TRBD2
TGTGCCAGTAAACAGGGTTCCGGGGAGCTGTTTTTT,CASKQGSGELFF,TRBV19,few,TRBJ2-2,NA
TGTGCCAGCAGCTTGACTTGGCAGGACAATGAGCAGTTCTTC,CASSLTWQDNEQFF,TRBV5-6,NA,TRBJ2-1,NA
TGTGCCAGCAGTGAAGCGGGCCGCAATCAGCCCCAGCATTTT,CASSEAGRNQPQHF,TRBV6-1,NA,TRBJ1-5,NA
TGTGCCAGCAGTGAATGGGGCAGGGACGAGCAGTACTTC,CASSEWGRDEQYF,TRBV25-1,NA,TRBJ2-7,NA
TGTGCCAGCAGCTTGGACGAGTCTGGGGCCAACGTCCTGACTTTC,CASSLDESGANVLTF,TRBV5-5,NA,TRBJ2-6,NA
TGTGCCAGCAGCCCACGCAGGGTAGGGATGAACACTGAAGCTTTCTTT,CASSPRRVGMNTEAFF,TRBV5-4,NA,TRBJ1-1,NA
TGTGCCAGCAGCGGATACAGGGGAGGCTACACCTTC,CASSGYRGGYTF,TRBV7-2,few,TRBJ1-2,TRBD1
TGTGCCAGCAAAGGCCCTGAAGCGGGAGCGGGCAATGAGCAGTTCTTC,CASKGPEAGAGNEQFF,TRBV2,NA,TRBJ2-1,TRBD2
TGTGCCAGTAGTAAGAGGGATACCAAGAACACTGAAGCTTTCTTT,CASSKRDTKNTEAFF,TRBV19,NA,TRBJ1-1,NA
TGTGCCAGCAGCTTGGTGGGGAGTAACTATGGCTACACCTTC,CASSLVGSNYGYTF,TRBV5-6,NA,TRBJ1-2,NA
TGCGCCAGCAGCCAAGGTGCGGGAGCAACAGATACGCAGTATTTT,CASSQGAGATDTQYF,TRBV4-3,once,TRBJ2-3,TRBD2
TGCGCCAGCAGCTTACAGGGGGCTCACACCGGGGAGCTGTTTTTT,CASSLQGAHTGELFF,TRBV5-1,once,TRBJ2-2,TRBD1
TGTGCCAGTACCGAGGGGCGGGGAGACTATGGCTACACCTTC,CASTEGRGDYGYTF,TRBV19,NA,TRBJ1-2,NA
TGTGCCAGCAGTGAAACTCTAGCGGGAGGAAATGAGCAGTTCTTC,CASSETLAGGNEQFF,TRBV6-1,NA,TRBJ2-1,TRBD2
TGTGCCAGTAGTATACTAGCGGATAATTACGAGCAGTACTTC,CASSILADNYEQYF,TRBV19,NA,TRBJ2-7,TRBD2
TGTGCCAGAAGCTTTGCAGGGCTCTATAGCAATCAGCCCCAGCATTTT,CARSFAGLYSNQPQHF,TRBV5-3,NA,TRBJ1-5,NA
TGTGCCAGCAGCCCACCTAGCGGGGGCCAAGAGACCCAGTACTTC,CASSPPSGGQETQYF,TRBV7-7,NA,TRBJ2-5,TRBD2
TGTGCCAGCAGCTTAGCCTTGCCAGCGGCCAACGAGCAGTACTTC,CASSLALPAANEQYF,TRBV7-9,NA,TRBJ2-7,NA
TGTGCCAGCAGCGTAGCCAACAGCCCTACCTACGAGCAGTACTTC,CASSVANSPTYEQYF,TRBV9,few,TRBJ2-7,NA
TGCGCCAGCAGCGGGACTAGCGGGCTAGGAGGGACCGGGGAGCTGTTTTTT,CASSGTSGLGGTGELFF,TRBV10-1,NA,TRBJ2-2,TRBD2
TGTGCCAGTAGCGGGGGACTAGCGGGAGGCTACAATGAGCAGTTCTTC,CASSGGLAGGYNEQFF,TRBV19,NA,TRBJ2-1,TRBD2
TGTGCCAGCAGCTCCGCGGGACAGGTTAACACTGAAGCTTTCTTT,CASSSAGQVNTEAFF,TRBV5-4,once,TRBJ1-1,TRBD1
TGTGCCAGCAGCGCTTCATGGACAGGGTTGACTGAAGCTTTCTTT,CASSASWTGLTEAFF,TRBV27,NA,TRBJ1-1,TRBD1
TGTGCCTCAACTCGGCGGGGGGCGGGTGAAAAACTGTTTTTT,CASTRRGAGEKLFF,TRBV6-1,few,TRBJ1-4,NA
TGTGCCAGCAGTGGACTAGCGGGAGAGGGCTACGAGCAGTACTTC,CASSGLAGEGYEQYF,TRBV27,NA,TRBJ2-7,TRBD2
TGTGCCAGCAGCTTAGCCCGGGCAGGGGGAAGCGAGCAGTACTTC,CASSLARAGGSEQYF,TRBV11-1,NA,TRBJ2-7,TRBD1
TGTGCCAGCAGTTACTCAACAGGGAAAACTGAAGCTTTCTTT,CASSYSTGKTEAFF,TRBV6-5,NA,TRBJ1-1,NA
TGTGCCAGCAGCCTTAAGAAGGGGGCAAGAACCGGGGAGCTGTTTTTT,CASSLKKGARTGELFF,TRBV14,NA,TRBJ2-2,TRBD1
TGTGCCAGCTCACCGGGACTAGAAGGCGAGCAGTACTTC,CASSPGLEGEQYF,TRBV18,NA,TRBJ2-7,TRBD2
TGTGCCAGCAGGACTAGCGGGACCTACGAGCAGTACTTC,CASRTSGTYEQYF,TRBV6-1,NA,TRBJ2-7,TRBD2
TGTGCCAGCAGTGAGACACCGACAGGGGCCTACAATGAGCAGTTCTTC,CASSETPTGAYNEQFF,TRBV6-4,NA,TRBJ2-1,TRBD1
TGTGCCAGCAGCAGCCAGGCGCAGGGTGGAAACACCATATATTTT,CASSSQAQGGNTIYF,TRBV11-2,NA,TRBJ1-3,NA
TGTGCCACCAGCAGAGGTCCGCAGGGTCAAAACACTGAAGCTTTCTTT,CATSRGPQGQNTEAFF,TRBV15,NA,TRBJ1-1,NA
TGCGCCAGCAGTGACCCTGTCCGGGGCCCGACTAGCGGGAACACCGGGGAGCTGTTTTTT,CASSDPVRGPTSGNTGELFF,TRBV10-1,NA,TRBJ2-2,TRBD2
TGCGCCAGCAGCTTGTTAGTTAGCGGGAGGTCCACAGATACGCAGTATTTT,CASSLLVSGRSTDTQYF,TRBV5-1,NA,TRBJ2-3,TRBD2
TGTGCCAGCAGCTTATGGGAGGCTGGGGCCAACGTCCTGACTTTC,CASSLWEAGANVLTF,TRBV7-2,NA,TRBJ2-6,NA
TGCGCCAGCAGCTTCTTCCCCGGGGAGGGTCAGCCCCAGCATTTT,CASSFFPGEGQPQHF,TRBV5-1,NA,TRBJ1-5,NA
TGCGCCAGCAGCCGGCAAGCGGGAGGTGTACAAGAGACCCAGTACTTC,CASSRQAGGVQETQYF,TRBV5-1,NA,TRBJ2-5,TRBD2
TGTGCCATCAGTGAGTCAGGCGGCCAAGAGACCCAGTACTTC,CAISESGGQETQYF,TRBV10-3,NA,TRBJ2-5,NA
TGTGCCAGCAGTGAAACAGGGGGGACCAATCAGCCCCAGCATTTT,CASSETGGTNQPQHF,TRBV2,NA,TRBJ1-5,TRBD1
TGTGCCACCAGCCCTAGAACCCCTAGCAGGAGCGGGGAGACCCAGTACTTC,CATSPRTPSRSGETQYF,TRBV15,NA,TRBJ2-5,NA
TGTGCCAGCAGCTTACGACAGGGGAAGGACTATGGCTACACCTTC,CASSLRQGKDYGYTF,TRBV7-3,NA,TRBJ1-2,TRBD1
TGTGCCAGTGTAGGGTGGGGGGGCGCGAGCTCTGGGGCCAACGTCCTGACTTTC,CASVGWGGASSGANVLTF,TRBV19,NA,TRBJ2-6,NA
TGTGCCAGCAGCTTTAATCCCTCTGGAAACACCATATATTTT,CASSFNPSGNTIYF,TRBV7-2,NA,TRBJ1-3,NA
TGTGCCAGCAGCCCTCGGAGCGGGGATACGCAGTATTTT,CASSPRSGDTQYF,TRBV7-2,NA,TRBJ2-3,NA
TGTGCCAGCTCACCAGAGAGGATCGCTAGCTCCTACGAGCAGTACTTC,CASSPERIASSYEQYF,TRBV18,NA,TRBJ2-7,NA
TGCGCCAGCAGTGAGTCAAGAGCGGGAAACTACGAGCAGTACTTC,CASSESRAGNYEQYF,TRBV10-1,NA,TRBJ2-7,TRBD2